This is a list of T cell receptor beta chains from one sample in a study of control samples from healthy donors and cancer patients. TCRdb's copy holds only in-frame clones and misses some; the assay was immunoSEQ multiplex PCR. The sample contains 100,000 to 150,000 clones, around nine tenths of which appear only once. Sequencing used PBMCs. The receptors originated from a man aged 50 or older with head and neck cancer. Each CDR3 is given with its conserved first and last residue. A D gene is named only where the DNA matches it firmly. Not all rows give a size; the values are once, few, many and, for expanded clones, a class.

clone_size: .; cdr3_length: 17; v_call: TRBV7-2; j_call: TRBJ2-3; d_call: TRBD2; cdr3_aa: CASSLFWGGGLEDTQYF; cdr3_nt: TGTGCCAGCAGCCTTTTTTGGGGCGGGGGGCTCGAAGATACGCAGTATTTT
clone_size: .; cdr3_length: 18; v_call: TRBV4-2; j_call: TRBJ2-6; d_call: TRBD1; cdr3_aa: CASSQTGGRPSGANVLTF; cdr3_nt: TGTGCCAGCAGCCAGACAGGGGGAAGGCCCTCTGGGGCCAACGTCCTGACTTTC
clone_size: .; cdr3_length: 15; v_call: TRBV6-5; j_call: TRBJ2-7; d_call: .; cdr3_aa: CASSYSPTGSYEQYF; cdr3_nt: TGTGCCAGCAGTTACTCGCCCACAGGCTCCTACGAGCAGTACTTC
clone_size: once; cdr3_length: 15; v_call: TRBV19; j_call: TRBJ2-2; d_call: TRBD2; cdr3_aa: CATGVAGGGTGELFF; cdr3_nt: TGTGCCACCGGGGTAGCGGGAGGCGGCACCGGGGAGCTGTTTTTT
clone_size: .; cdr3_length: 13; v_call: TRBV20-1; j_call: TRBJ2-1; d_call: .; cdr3_aa: CSASPRSYNEQFF; cdr3_nt: TGCAGTGCTAGTCCCCGATCCTACAATGAGCAGTTCTTC
clone_size: once; cdr3_length: 14; v_call: TRBV18; j_call: TRBJ2-5; d_call: TRBD1; cdr3_aa: CASSSQQGTETQYF; cdr3_nt: TGTGCCAGCTCATCTCAACAGGGGACGGAGACCCAGTACTTC
clone_size: once; cdr3_length: 15; v_call: TRBV7-2; j_call: TRBJ2-7; d_call: TRBD1; cdr3_aa: CASSLRTGTAYEQYF; cdr3_nt: TGTGCCAGCAGCCTAAGAACCGGGACAGCCTACGAGCAGTACTTC
clone_size: .; cdr3_length: 14; v_call: TRBV6-6; j_call: TRBJ2-7; d_call: TRBD2; cdr3_aa: CASSYSTSGNEQYF; cdr3_nt: TGTGCCAGCAGTTACTCGACTAGCGGGAACGAGCAGTACTTC
clone_size: .; cdr3_length: 13; v_call: TRBV28; j_call: TRBJ2-1; d_call: .; cdr3_aa: CASSASRRNEQFF; cdr3_nt: TGTGCCAGCAGCGCCTCAAGGCGCAATGAGCAGTTCTTC
clone_size: .; cdr3_length: 14; v_call: TRBV10-2; j_call: TRBJ2-1; d_call: .; cdr3_aa: CASSESTGNNEQFF; cdr3_nt: TGCGCCAGCAGTGAGTCGACAGGAAACAATGAGCAGTTCTTC
clone_size: .; cdr3_length: 14; v_call: TRBV5-4; j_call: TRBJ1-1; d_call: .; cdr3_aa: CASSLAGWDTEAFF; cdr3_nt: TGTGCCAGCAGCTTGGCGGGGTGGGACACTGAAGCTTTCTTT
clone_size: .; cdr3_length: 17; v_call: TRBV28; j_call: TRBJ2-1; d_call: TRBD2; cdr3_aa: CASMDSAGAVSYNEQFF; cdr3_nt: TGTGCCAGCATGGATTCGGCGGGAGCCGTCTCCTACAATGAGCAGTTCTTC
clone_size: .; cdr3_length: 19; v_call: TRBV5-8; j_call: TRBJ2-6; d_call: TRBD1; cdr3_aa: CASRDRRAGGAYGANVLTF; cdr3_nt: TGTGCCAGCAGGGACCGTCGGGCAGGGGGCGCCTATGGGGCCAACGTCCTGACTTTC
clone_size: .; cdr3_length: 17; v_call: TRBV27; j_call: TRBJ2-6; d_call: TRBD1; cdr3_aa: CASSAGQGSSGANVLTF; cdr3_nt: TGTGCCAGCAGCGCGGGACAGGGTTCTTCTGGGGCCAACGTCCTGACTTTC
clone_size: .; cdr3_length: 13; v_call: TRBV27; j_call: TRBJ2-5; d_call: .; cdr3_aa: CASSPGSTQTQYF; cdr3_nt: TGTGCCAGCAGTCCCGGGAGTACGCAGACCCAGTACTTC
clone_size: .; cdr3_length: 16; v_call: TRBV5-1; j_call: TRBJ2-5; d_call: TRBD2; cdr3_aa: CASSLGTSGGEETQYF; cdr3_nt: TGCGCCAGCAGCTTAGGGACTAGCGGGGGGGAAGAGACCCAGTACTTC
clone_size: .; cdr3_length: 17; v_call: TRBV5-1; j_call: TRBJ2-5; d_call: TRBD2; cdr3_aa: CASSFQMTSGTQETQYF; cdr3_nt: TGCGCCAGCAGCTTCCAGATGACTAGCGGGACCCAAGAGACCCAGTACTTC
clone_size: .; cdr3_length: 16; v_call: TRBV3-1/TRBV3-2; j_call: TRBJ1-6; d_call: TRBD1; cdr3_aa: CASSQSSGTVGSPLHF; cdr3_nt: TGTGCCAGCAGCCAAAGTTCGGGGACAGTCGGATCACCCCTCCACTTT
clone_size: .; cdr3_length: 16; v_call: TRBV4-1; j_call: TRBJ1-1; d_call: .; cdr3_aa: CASSHPMKREDTEAFF; cdr3_nt: TGCGCCAGCAGCCATCCTATGAAGCGGGAGGACACTGAAGCTTTCTTT
clone_size: .; cdr3_length: 14; v_call: TRBV27; j_call: TRBJ2-7; d_call: .; cdr3_aa: CASSSGGTIYEQYF; cdr3_nt: TGTGCCAGCAGTTCGGGGGGCACCATCTACGAGCAGTACTTC
clone_size: .; cdr3_length: 15; v_call: TRBV9; j_call: TRBJ2-3; d_call: TRBD2; cdr3_aa: CASSGTSGSTDTQYF; cdr3_nt: TGTGCCAGCAGTGGAACTAGCGGGAGCACAGATACGCAGTATTTT